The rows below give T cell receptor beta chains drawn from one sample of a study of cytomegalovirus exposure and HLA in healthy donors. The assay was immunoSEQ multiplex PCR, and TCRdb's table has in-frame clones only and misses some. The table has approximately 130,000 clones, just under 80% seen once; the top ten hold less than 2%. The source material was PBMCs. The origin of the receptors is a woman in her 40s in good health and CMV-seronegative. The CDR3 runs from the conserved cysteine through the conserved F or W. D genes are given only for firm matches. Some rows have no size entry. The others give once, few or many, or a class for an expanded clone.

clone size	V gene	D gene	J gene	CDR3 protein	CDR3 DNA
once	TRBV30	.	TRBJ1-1	CAWSADSTEAFF	TGTGCCTGGAGCGCCGACAGCACTGAAGCTTTCTTT
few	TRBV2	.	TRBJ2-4	CASRRDSENSQYF	TGTGCCAGCAGGCGAGACAGCGAAAACAGTCAGTACTTC
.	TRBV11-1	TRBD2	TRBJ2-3	CASSLVGTSYSTDTQYF	TGTGCCAGCAGCTTAGTTGGGACTAGCTATAGCACAGATACGCAGTATTTT
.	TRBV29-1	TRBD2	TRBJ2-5	CSTGASGRALETQYF	TGCAGCACTGGGGCTAGCGGGAGGGCCTTGGAGACCCAGTACTTC
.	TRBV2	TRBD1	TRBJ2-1	CASSGGTGRNEQFF	TGTGCCAGCAGTGGGGGGACAGGGAGGAATGAGCAGTTCTTC
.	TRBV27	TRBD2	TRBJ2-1	CASSSGLAGDNEQFF	TGTGCCAGCAGTTCGGGACTAGCGGGAGACAATGAGCAGTTCTTC
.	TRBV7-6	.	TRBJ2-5	CASSLTGSQETQYF	TGTGCCAGCAGCTTAACAGGGTCTCAAGAGACCCAGTACTTC
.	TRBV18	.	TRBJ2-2	CASSPPIGGGNTGELFF	TGTGCCAGCTCACCGCCAATAGGAGGAGGGAACACCGGGGAGCTGTTTTTT
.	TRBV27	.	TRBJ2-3	CASSEGQQGHTDTQYF	TGTGCCAGCAGTGAGGGTCAACAGGGTCACACAGATACGCAGTATTTT
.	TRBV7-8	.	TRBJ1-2	CASSSKAYGYTF	TGTGCCAGCAGCTCGAAAGCCTATGGCTACACCTTC
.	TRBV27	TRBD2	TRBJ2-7	CASSLLAGVAEQYF	TGTGCCAGCAGTTTGTTAGCGGGAGTGGCCGAGCAGTACTTC
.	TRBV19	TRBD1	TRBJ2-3	CASTPGQGETDTQYF	TGTGCCAGTACCCCCGGACAGGGCGAAACAGATACGCAGTATTTT
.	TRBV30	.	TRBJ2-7	CAWRPQGHEQYF	TGTGCCTGGAGGCCCCAGGGTCACGAGCAGTACTTC
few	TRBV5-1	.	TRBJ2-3	CASSLTGGGDTQYF	TGCGCCAGCAGCTTGACAGGGGGGGGAGATACGCAGTATTTT
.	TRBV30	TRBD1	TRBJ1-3	CAYQTGGFGNTIYF	TGTGCCTACCAGACAGGGGGCTTTGGAAACACCATATATTTT
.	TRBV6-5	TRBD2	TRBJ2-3	CASSHFGGGTDTQYF	TGTGCCAGCAGCCATTTCGGGGGGGGCACAGATACGCAGTATTTT
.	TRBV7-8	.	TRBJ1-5	CASSLAGGQPQHF	TGTGCCAGCAGCTTAGCGGGGGGACAGCCCCAGCATTTT
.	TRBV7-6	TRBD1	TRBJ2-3	CASSARDRVGDTQYF	TGTGCCAGCAGCGCCCGGGACAGGGTGGGAGATACGCAGTATTTT
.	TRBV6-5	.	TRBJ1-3	CASSHRSSGNTIYF	TGTGCCAGCAGTCACCGGAGCTCTGGAAACACCATATATTTT
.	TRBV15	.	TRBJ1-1	CATSTRTGGDPAFF	TGTGCCACCAGCACTCGAACTGGGGGGGATCCGGCTTTCTTT
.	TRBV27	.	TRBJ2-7	CASSFFFSSYEQYF	TGTGCCAGCAGTTTCTTTTTTAGCTCCTACGAGCAGTACTTC
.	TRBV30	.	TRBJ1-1	CAWSVNTEAFF	TGTGCCTGGAGTGTCAATACTGAAGCTTTCTTT
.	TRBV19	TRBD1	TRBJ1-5	CATTGQGNQPQHF	TGTGCCACCACGGGACAGGGAAATCAGCCCCAGCATTTT
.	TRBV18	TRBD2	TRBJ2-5	CASSPPAREGETQYF	TGTGCCAGCTCACCACCGGCGCGGGAGGGTGAGACCCAGTACTTC
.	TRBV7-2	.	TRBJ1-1	CASSLDSGEGIEAFF	TGTGCCAGCAGCTTAGATTCCGGGGAAGGCATTGAAGCTTTCTTT
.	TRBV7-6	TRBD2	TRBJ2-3	CASSPLAGDLTDTQYF	TGTGCCAGCAGCCCATTAGCGGGAGACTTAACAGATACGCAGTATTTT
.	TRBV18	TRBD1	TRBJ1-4	CASSPGQTNEKLFF	TGTGCCAGCTCACCGGGACAGACGAATGAAAAACTGTTTTTT
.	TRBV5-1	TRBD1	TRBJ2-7	CASRPGTGPYEQYF	TGCGCCAGCAGACCCGGGACAGGGCCCTACGAGCAGTACTTC
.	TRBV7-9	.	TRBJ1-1	CSSSFSREFNIMNTEAFF	TGTTCCAGCAGCTTTTCCCGGGAATTCAATATCATGAACACTGAAGCTTTCTTT
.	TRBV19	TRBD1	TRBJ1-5	CASRNPPGQDDQPQHF	TGTGCCAGTAGAAACCCCCCCGGACAGGATGATCAGCCCCAGCATTTT
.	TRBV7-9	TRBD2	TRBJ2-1	CASSLAGGTYNEQFF	TGTGCCAGCAGCCTAGCGGGAGGGACCTACAATGAGCAGTTCTTC
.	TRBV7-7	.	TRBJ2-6	CASSSQASVW	TGTGCCAGCAGCTCACAGGCGTCAGTGTGG
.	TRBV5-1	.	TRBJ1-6	CASSLSPGYNSPLHF	TGCGCCAGCAGCTTGTCCCCAGGGTATAATTCACCCCTCCACTTT
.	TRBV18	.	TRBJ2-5	CASSPRQGSAGTQYF	TGTGCCAGCTCACCGCGGCAGGGATCTGCAGGGACCCAGTACTTC
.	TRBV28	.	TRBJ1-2	CASTLTDTYGYTF	TGTGCCAGCACCTTAACGGACACTTATGGCTACACCTTC
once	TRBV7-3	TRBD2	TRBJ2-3	CASSASSGYTDTQYF	TGTGCCAGCAGCGCCTCTAGCGGGTACACAGATACGCAGTATTTT
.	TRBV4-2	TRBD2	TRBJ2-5	CASSQDFPVGEGGRYQETQYF	TGTGCCAGCAGCCAAGATTTCCCCGTAGGCGAGGGCGGGAGGTACCAAGAGACCCAGTACTTC
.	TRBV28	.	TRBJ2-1	CASSPTFTSYNEQFF	TGTGCCAGCAGCCCGACTTTTACTTCCTACAATGAGCAGTTCTTC
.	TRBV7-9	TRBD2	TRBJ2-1	CASSFPLGTKHNEQFF	TGTGCCAGCAGCTTCCCCCTCGGGACTAAACACAATGAGCAGTTCTTC